This paragraph covers one T cell receptor beta chain sequence. This record belongs to a study of control samples from healthy donors and cancer patients. Generated by immunoSEQ multiplex PCR, the TCRdb table keeps only in-frame clones and is missing some. The repertoire includes over 90,000 clones, around 92% of them detected once, and over 2% sits in the top ten. Germline assignment: CDR1 MDHEN and CDR2 SYDVKM. The CDR3 runs to 15 residues. V dropped 2 bases and J dropped 2 bases, with 12 bases sitting between them. The TCR was taken from a woman younger than 30 in good health. The sequencing input was blood. The rearrangement uses TRBV28 and TRBJ2-5, with D tentatively TRBD1 or TRBD2 (5 bases each). CDR3 amino acids: CASSLGTTAQETQYF. In nucleotides, the CDR3 is TGTGCCAGCAGTTTAGGGACCACAGCTCAAGAGACCCAGTACTTC.